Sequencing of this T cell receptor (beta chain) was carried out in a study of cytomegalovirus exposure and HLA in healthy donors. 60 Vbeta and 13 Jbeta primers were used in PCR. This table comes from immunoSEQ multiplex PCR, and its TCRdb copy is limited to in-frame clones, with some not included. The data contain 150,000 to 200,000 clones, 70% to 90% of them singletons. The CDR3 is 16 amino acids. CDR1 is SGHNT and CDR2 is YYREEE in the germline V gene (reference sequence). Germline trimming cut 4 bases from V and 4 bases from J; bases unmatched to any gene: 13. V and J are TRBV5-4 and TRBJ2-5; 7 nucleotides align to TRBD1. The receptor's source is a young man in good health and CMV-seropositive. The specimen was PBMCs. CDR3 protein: CASSQRQGVFGETQYF. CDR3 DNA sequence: TGTGCCAGCAGCCAGAGACAGGGAGTGTTCGGAGAGACCCAGTACTTC.